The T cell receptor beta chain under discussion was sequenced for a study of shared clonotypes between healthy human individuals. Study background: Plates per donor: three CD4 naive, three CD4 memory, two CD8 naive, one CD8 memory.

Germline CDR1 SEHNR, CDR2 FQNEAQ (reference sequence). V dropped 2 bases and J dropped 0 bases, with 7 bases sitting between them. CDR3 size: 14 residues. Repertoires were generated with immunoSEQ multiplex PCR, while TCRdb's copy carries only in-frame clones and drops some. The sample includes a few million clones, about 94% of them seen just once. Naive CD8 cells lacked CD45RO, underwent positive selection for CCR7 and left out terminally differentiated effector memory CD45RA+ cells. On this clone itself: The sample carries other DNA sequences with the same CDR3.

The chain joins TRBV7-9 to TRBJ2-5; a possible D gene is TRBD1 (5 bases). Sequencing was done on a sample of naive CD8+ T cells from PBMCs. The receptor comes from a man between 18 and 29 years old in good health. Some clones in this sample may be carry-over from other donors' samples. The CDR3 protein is CASSLQGHQETQYF. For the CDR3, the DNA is TGTGCCAGCAGCTTACAGGGCCACCAAGAGACCCAGTACTTC.